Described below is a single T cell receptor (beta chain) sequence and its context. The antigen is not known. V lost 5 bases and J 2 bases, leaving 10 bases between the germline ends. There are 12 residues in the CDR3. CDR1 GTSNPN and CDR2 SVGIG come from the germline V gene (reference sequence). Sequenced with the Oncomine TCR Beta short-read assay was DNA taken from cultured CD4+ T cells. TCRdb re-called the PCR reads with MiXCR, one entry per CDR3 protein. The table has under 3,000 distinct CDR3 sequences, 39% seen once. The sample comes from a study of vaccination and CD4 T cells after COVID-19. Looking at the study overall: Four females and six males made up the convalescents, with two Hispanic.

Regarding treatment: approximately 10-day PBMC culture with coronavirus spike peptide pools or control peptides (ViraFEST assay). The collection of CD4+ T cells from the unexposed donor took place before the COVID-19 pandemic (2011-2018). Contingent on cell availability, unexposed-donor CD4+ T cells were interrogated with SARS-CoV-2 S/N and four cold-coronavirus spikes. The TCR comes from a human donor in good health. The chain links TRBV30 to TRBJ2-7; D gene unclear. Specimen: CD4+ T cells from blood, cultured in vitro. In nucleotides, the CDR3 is TGTGCCTGGTGGTACGGAGCCTACGAGCAGTACTTC. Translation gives CAWWYGAYEQYF.